A single TCR beta chain is shown here with its context. Its antigen remains unknown. The V gene's germline CDR1 is SNHLY and CDR2 FYNNEI. The CDR3 extends over 17 amino acids. V lost 4 bases to trimming and J lost 5 bases; unmatched junction nucleotides: 12. These data belong to a study of shared clonotypes between healthy human individuals. Each subset's genomic DNA was split evenly across several immunoSEQ plates. The protocol was immunoSEQ multiplex PCR, while the TCRdb copy is restricted to in-frame clones and leaves out a portion. Of 600,000 to 700,000 clones listed, around 78% are singletons. Overall study findings and caveats: All-four-donor shared clonotypes had higher generation probabilities than non-shared clonotypes did.

All donors qualified as healthy HIV-negative adults and had experienced no recent acute infections or vaccinations. Those who donated, Caucasian adults without exception, all lived in Nashville, Tennessee. Input material: memory CD4+ T cells sorted from blood. As to subset: CD45RA-negative fraction. V gene TRBV2 combines with J gene TRBJ1-5, with 9 bases fitting TRBD1. The TCR comes from a woman in her 30s in good health. The CDR3 sequence: CASSVSGQGFLHQPQHF. The CDR3 DNA follows: TGTGCCAGCAGTGTTTCTGGACAGGGGTTTCTACATCAGCCCCAGCATTTT.